This T cell receptor beta chain was sequenced in a study of cytomegalovirus exposure and HLA in healthy donors. The CDR3 runs 14 residues. The V gene's germline CDR1 is SEHNR and CDR2 FQNEAQ (reference sequence). V shed 5 bases and J shed 2 bases, with 13 bases lying between them. Vbeta (60) and Jbeta (13) primers were used in the PCR. Sequencing was performed with immunoSEQ multiplex PCR; in TCRdb, only in-frame clones are kept and a portion is missing. This table lists about 70,000 clones. As concerns this clone: Antigen specificity is unknown.

General study results and limits: In an earlier analysis, about 87% or about 30%: the productive usage of most TCR beta V segments. TRBV6-2, TRBV6-3 and other indistinguishable V segments were excluded. HLA allele associations emerged for 15,000 to 20,000 TCR beta sequences in a later analysis, at 0.05 false discovery rate.

The rearrangement links TRBV7-9 to TRBJ2-7; perhaps TRBD1 as D (5 bases). Source material: PBMCs. The TCR comes from a woman in her twenties or thirties in good health and CMV-seronegative. CDR3 protein: CASSHDSLTYEQYF. CDR3 DNA: TGTGCCAGCAGCCACGACAGCTTAACCTACGAGCAGTACTTC.